This passage covers 8 T cell receptor beta chains from one sample sequenced in a study of T cell responses to AZD1222 COVID-19 vaccine. Clones were sequenced by immunoSEQ multiplex PCR, and TCRdb holds only the in-frame ones, with some missing. The data hold 110,000 or so clones, with about 89% observed a single time. The source was peripheral blood, collected on day 0 of AZD1222 vaccination. The source is an adult in good health.

The rearrangement joins TRBV4-3 to TRBJ2-1, with D maybe TRBD2 (5 bases). Germline CDR1 reads LGHNA; CDR2 reads YSLEER. V lost 2 bases, J lost 8 bases, and 19 bases lay in between. The CDR3 is 16 amino acids. The DNA for the CDR3 is TGCGCCAGCAGCCAAACCCCGGCGGGCCCCGTGGATGAGCAGTTCTTC. Translation: CASSQTPAGPVDEQFF.

The chain recombines TRBV27 with TRBJ1-4; unclear D gene. CDR3 length: 17 amino acids. Germline V gene data show CDR1 as MNHEY and CDR2 as SMNVEV (reference sequence). Trimming removed 4 bases from V and 7 bases from J, with 22 bases in between. CDR3 nucleotides: TGTGCCAGCAGTTCCCCAGGAACGGCGGGTTATTCTGAAAAACTGTTTTTT. Encoded protein: CASSSPGTAGYSEKLFF.

The rearrangement uses TRBV7-2 and TRBJ2-7, with TRBD1 as a possible D gene (6 bases). Per germline, CDR1 SGHTA and CDR2 FQGNSA. This CDR3 contains 13 residues. V lost 4 bases to trimming and J lost 2 bases, with 9 bases between them. The CDR3 loop is CASSSRDTYEQYF. The CDR3 nucleotides read TGTGCCAGCAGCTCCCGGGACACCTACGAGCAGTACTTC.

The chain links TRBV11-2 to TRBJ2-5; the match to TRBD2 covers 13 bases. Germline lookup yields CDR1 SGHAT and CDR2 FQNNGV. The CDR3 contains 15 residues. V lost 4 bases to trimming and J lost 5 bases; unmatched junction nucleotides: 4. This chain's CDR3 is CASSSGLAGWETQYF. The DNA of the CDR3 is TGTGCCAGCAGCTCGGGACTAGCGGGGTGGGAGACCCAGTACTTC.

The gene calls are TRBV24-1 and TRBJ1-2; weak D call: TRBD1 (5 bases). Germline V CDR1 and CDR2: KGHDR, SFDVKD. V gave up 3 bases and J gave up 8 bases, with 12 bases separating them. The CDR3 runs to 13 residues. This CDR3 reads CATSDHSRGGYTF. The CDR3 nucleotides read TGTGCCACCAGTGATCACTCCCGGGGGGGCTACACCTTC.

The chain joins TRBV2 to TRBJ2-5; D is tentatively TRBD1 or TRBD2 (5 bases each). Deletions cut 5 bases from V and 5 bases from J, with 18 bases between. The CDR3 runs 15 residues. Germline assignment: CDR1 SNHLY and CDR2 FYNNEI. The CDR3: CASSRGARVMETQYF. The CDR3 DNA follows: TGTGCCAGCAGTCGAGGGGCCAGGGTGATGGAGACCCAGTACTTC.

A remark on this clone: Its ends do not fully match the called genes, so a read error is possible. The gene calls are TRBV6-5 and TRBJ1-4; tentative D call: TRBD1 (5 bases). The germline V gene has CDR1 MNHEY and CDR2 SVGAGI. This CDR3 comprises 15 residues. The CDR3 loop reads CTSSYGGRLDEKLFF. CDR3 in DNA: TGTACCAGCAGTTACGGGGGAAGACTGGATGAAAAACTGTTTTTT.

The genes are TRBV30 and TRBJ1-3; D ambiguous. The germline V gene has CDR1 GTSNPN and CDR2 SVGIG (reference sequence). This CDR3 is 12 amino acids long. The ends were cut back, 5 bases at V and 6 bases at J, with 11 bases in the middle. The CDR3 coding sequence is TGTGCCTGGCCCCGATGGGAAAACACCATATATTTT. It translates to CAWPRWENTIYF.